Listed below are T cell receptor beta chains from one sample, sequenced in a study of T cells after yellow fever vaccination. TCRdb redid the calling of the 5' RACE reads with MiXCR, one entry per CDR3 protein. The table lists some 400,000 distinct CDR3 sequences, about 17% of them singletons. The sample consisted of PBMCs, taken before the yellow fever booster vaccination. These receptors all come from a man between 18 and 35 years old who received the YFV17D yellow fever vaccine. Both conserved end residues are part of each CDR3. The D gene is left open where the match is weak. A row's size may be missing; if present it is once, few, many or a size class.

TRBJ2-5 | TRBD1 | few | TRBV5-1 | CASSLGDRGGETQYF | TGCGCCAGCAGCTTGGGAGACAGGGGCGGAGAGACCCAGTACTTC
TRBJ2-5 | - | few | TRBV7-2 | CASSSLALGQETQYF | TGTGCCAGCAGCTCCCTGGCGTTGGGCCAAGAGACCCAGTACTTC
TRBJ1-1 | TRBD1 | few | TRBV4-3 | CASSPYPGTGNPEAFF | TGCGCCAGCAGCCCCTACCCGGGGACAGGGAACCCTGAAGCTTTCTTT
TRBJ1-3 | TRBD1 | few | TRBV4-1 | CASSQDSVTRGPSGNTIYF | TGCGCCAGCAGCCAAGATTCGGTGACAAGGGGGCCGTCTGGAAACACCATATATTTT
TRBJ1-1 | - | few | TRBV7-2 | CASSLMARTNTEAFF | TGTGCCAGCAGCTTAATGGCTCGAACGAACACTGAAGCTTTCTTT
TRBJ2-6 | - | - | TRBV24-1 | CATSDLRDRGANVLTF | TGTGCCACCAGTGACCTCCGGGACCGAGGGGCCAACGTCCTGACTTTC
TRBJ2-5 | - | few | TRBV4-1 | CASSQAGGSQTQYF | TGCGCCAGCAGCCAGGCAGGCGGCAGTCAGACCCAGTACTTC
TRBJ2-3 | - | few | TRBV4-1 | CASSQDFLGITDTQYF | TGCGCCAGCAGCCAAGATTTTCTGGGAATCACAGATACGCAGTATTTT
TRBJ1-1 | - | few | TRBV20-1 | CSARTVDTSEAFF | TGCAGTGCTAGAACTGTGGATACTTCTGAAGCTTTCTTT
TRBJ1-6 | - | few | TRBV5-1 | CASSLELPGSSPLHF | TGCGCCAGCAGCTTGGAGCTCCCCGGGAGTTCACCCCTCCACTTT
TRBJ2-7 | - | once | TRBV9 | CASSVAPTGNTYEQYF | TGTGCCAGCAGCGTAGCCCCCACGGGTAATACCTACGAGCAGTACTTC
TRBJ1-5 | - | few | TRBV24-1 | CATGTAYSNQPQHF | TGTGCCACCGGAACCGCCTATAGCAATCAGCCCCAGCATTTT
TRBJ2-2 | - | few | TRBV6-5 | CASSYSMGGELFF | TGTGCCAGCAGTTACTCGATGGGCGGGGAGCTGTTTTTT
TRBJ2-1 | - | - | TRBV20-1 | CSGKRLAFDNEQFF | TGCTCTGGCAAGCGGCTAGCCTTCGACAATGAGCAGTTCTTC
TRBJ2-3 | - | - | TRBV3-1 | CASSQDYNFPTQYF | TGTGCCAGCAGCCAAGATTACAACTTTCCTACGCAGTATTTT
TRBJ2-1 | - | few | TRBV9 | CASSALWENNEQFF | TGTGCCAGCAGCGCATTGTGGGAAAACAATGAGCAGTTCTTC
TRBJ2-3 | TRBD1 | - | TRBV3-1 | CGSGTASTDTQYF | TGTGGTTCCGGGACAGCTAGCACAGATACGCAGTATTTT
TRBJ1-4 | - | few | TRBV11-2 | CASSQGLSNEKLFF | TGTGCCAGCAGCCAGGGGCTCTCCAATGAAAAACTGTTTTTT
TRBJ2-7 | TRBD1 | - | TRBV20-1 | CSARDPDRLKQYF | TGCAGTGCTAGAGACCCGGACAGGCTAAAACAGTACTTC
TRBJ1-1 | TRBD1 | - | TRBV18 | CASSPPGTDRAFF | TGTGCCAGCTCACCACCTGGGACAGACCGAGCTTTCTTT
TRBJ2-2 | TRBD2 | once | TRBV4-2 | CASSLGTSGNTGELFF | TGTGCCAGCAGCCTAGGGACTAGCGGTAACACCGGGGAGCTGTTTTTT
TRBJ1-2 | TRBD1 | few | TRBV7-2 | CASSPSAAGGFNGYTF | TGTGCCAGCAGCCCTAGTGCGGCAGGGGGGTTTAATGGCTACACCTTC
TRBJ2-7 | - | - | TRBV29-1 | CSVAVSYEQYF | TGCAGCGTTGCCGTTAGCTACGAGCAGTACTTC
TRBJ2-1 | TRBD1 | - | TRBV10-3 | CAIGDRGHNEQFF | TGTGCCATCGGGGACAGGGGGCACAATGAGCAGTTCTTC
TRBJ1-1 | - | - | TRBV7-9 | CASSSRTEEAFF | TGTGCCAGCAGCTCTAGGACAGAAGAAGCTTTCTTT
TRBJ2-3 | - | many | TRBV5-1 | CASSLEGAQYF | TGCGCCAGCAGCTTGGAAGGAGCGCAGTATTTT
TRBJ1-1 | - | few | TRBV6-6 | CASSPDTVTHDDEAFF | TGTGCCAGCAGCCCTGACACCGTAACGCATGACGATGAAGCTTTCTTT
TRBJ1-5 | - | - | TRBV7-9 | CASSLEGRRQPQHF | TGTGCCAGCAGCTTAGAGGGACGGAGACAGCCCCAGCATTTT
TRBJ2-7 | - | - | TRBV10-3 | CAISDTVGVVAYEQYF | TGTGCCATCAGTGACACCGTAGGGGTGGTCGCTTACGAGCAGTACTTC
TRBJ2-7 | TRBD1 | few | TRBV15 | CATSRGTGTTYEQYF | TGTGCCACCAGCAGAGGGACAGGGACAACCTACGAGCAGTACTTC
TRBJ1-1 | - | - | TRBV2 | CASRDDHTEAFF | TGTGCCAGCCGGGACGACCACACTGAAGCTTTCTTT
TRBJ1-6 | - | - | TRBV20-1 | CSATGQPFSPLHF | TGCAGTGCTACCGGACAGCCTTTTTCACCCCTCCACTTT
TRBJ2-1 | TRBD2 | few | TRBV28 | CASSLEGGAGGRSYNEQFF | TGTGCCAGCAGTTTAGAAGGGGGTGCGGGGGGGAGGTCCTACAATGAGCAGTTCTTC
TRBJ1-2 | - | many | TRBV27 | CASTNYTVPRYGYTF | TGTGCCAGCACGAATTACACCGTACCGCGCTATGGCTACACCTTC
TRBJ1-1 | TRBD1 | - | TRBV20-1 | CSAYYTGGKTEAFF | TGCAGTGCCTACTACACAGGGGGTAAAACTGAAGCTTTCTTT
TRBJ1-2 | - | few | TRBV20-1 | CSARGKANYGYTF | TGCAGTGCTAGAGGGAAGGCAAACTATGGCTACACCTTC
TRBJ2-5 | TRBD2 | - | TRBV7-2 | CASSYVAGGPGETQYF | TGTGCCAGCAGCTACGTAGCGGGGGGGCCAGGAGAGACCCAGTACTTC
TRBJ2-2 | - | few | TRBV7-2 | CASSLFRGLFF | TGTGCCAGCAGCTTATTCAGGGGGCTGTTTTTT
TRBJ1-2 | - | many | TRBV12-3/TRBV12-4 | CASSLGASYGYTF | TGTGCCAGCAGCCTCGGGGCCAGCTATGGCTACACCTTC
TRBJ2-4 | - | few | TRBV6-5 | CASSPWGAKNIQYF | TGTGCCAGCAGTCCCTGGGGAGCCAAAAACATTCAGTACTTC
TRBJ1-5 | - | few | TRBV10-2 | CASRDTSNQPQHF | TGCGCCAGCAGGGACACTAGCAATCAGCCCCAGCATTTT
TRBJ2-1 | - | few | TRBV10-3 | CAISESYEQFF | TGTGCCATCAGTGAGTCGTATGAGCAGTTCTTC
TRBJ2-1 | - | - | TRBV14 | CASSQDRVNEQFF | TGTGCCAGCAGCCAAGACCGCGTGAATGAGCAGTTCTTC
TRBJ2-7 | - | - | TRBV3-1 | CASSQDNGLALNEQYF | TGTGCCAGCAGCCAAGATAATGGCCTAGCGCTAAACGAGCAGTACTTC
TRBJ2-3 | TRBD1 | few | TRBV7-3 | CASSSNSGTGADTQYF | TGTGCCAGCAGCTCGAACTCAGGGACAGGGGCAGATACGCAGTATTTT
TRBJ1-1 | - | many | TRBV5-1 | CASSLEGNTEAFF | TGTGCCAGCAGCTTAGAGGGGAACACTGAAGCTTTCTTT
TRBJ2-2 | - | - | TRBV14 | CASSHDRAGELFF | TGTGCCAGCAGCCATGACAGAGCCGGGGAGCTGTTTTTT
TRBJ2-6 | - | - | TRBV5-4 | CASSRVLDGANVLTF | TGTGCCAGCAGCCGGGTCCTTGACGGGGCCAACGTCCTGACTTTC
TRBJ2-1 | TRBD2 | few | TRBV10-3 | CAIRLAGGPNEQFF | TGTGCCATCAGGTTAGCGGGGGGACCCAATGAGCAGTTCTTC
TRBJ1-1 | - | - | TRBV5-1 | CASRDTKIRNTEAFF | TGCGCCAGCCGGGACACGAAAATACGTAACACTGAAGCTTTCTTT